This T cell receptor (beta chain) emerged from a study of shared clonotypes between healthy human individuals. This clone was counted once. Its antigen is undetermined. Naive CD8 cells, CD45RO-negative and positively selected for CCR7, excluded terminally differentiated effector memory CD45RA+ cells. Every one of the donors was a Caucasian adult that lived in Nashville, Tennessee. Findings and limits, study-wide: Naive CD4 clonotypes overlapped across several donors at approximately 5%.

The CDR3 runs to 15 residues. Trimming cost V 2 bases and J 4 bases; bases outside gene matches: 4. CDR1 and CDR2 (germline): MGHRA, YSYEKL. The data were produced by immunoSEQ multiplex PCR, yet TCRdb's version contains in-frame clones alone and is incomplete. This sample has around 2.1 million clones, with 90% to 95% found just once. The sample taken for sequencing was naive CD8+ T cells from PBMCs. The receptor was derived from a man younger than 35 in good health. Some clones in this sample may be carry-over from other donors' samples. This chain connects TRBV4-1 to TRBJ2-1; 8 bases align to TRBD2. This CDR3 is CASSQRAGAYNEQFF. CDR3 bases: TGCGCCAGCAGCCAAAGAGCGGGAGCGTACAATGAGCAGTTCTTC.